One sample yielded the 29 T cell receptor beta chains listed below, sequenced in a study of persistence of HIV-infected CD4 T cells. The immunoSEQ assay was version 4, run in survey mode. Libraries were prepared by immunoSEQ multiplex PCR; TCRdb keeps only in-frame clonotypes and omits some of them. Of about 64,000 clones listed, just under 75% are singletons. These TCRs' antigens remain unknown. An overlapping HIV-1 Gag peptide pool stimulated these cells at about 0.9 ug/peptide/mL. CD40L/CD69 double-negative CD45RO-high memory CD4+ T cells were collected. Sequencing was performed on CD4+ T cells sorted from PBMCs after approximately 18-hour stimulation, taken from a patient who received antiretroviral therapy. These receptor sequences come from an adult man with HIV who was CMV-seropositive.

CDR3 protein: CASSETNEQFF. CDR3 bases: TGCGCCAGCAGCGAGACCAATGAGCAGTTCTTC. The V and J genes are TRBV5-1 and TRBJ2-1; D uncertain. The CDR3 contains 11 residues. CDR1 SGHRS and CDR2 YFSETQ come from the germline V gene. V gave up 4 bases and J gave up 6 bases, with 5 bases separating them.

The chain links TRBV28 to TRBJ2-2; 7 positions match TRBD1. With V trimmed by 4 bases and J by 4 bases, 6 bases remained unmatched. CDR1 and CDR2 (germline): MDHEN, SYDVKM. CDR3 length: 15 residues. CDR3 DNA sequence: TGTGCCAGCAGTTCGGACAGGAGGCGCACCGGGGAGCTGTTTTTT. It specifies CASSSDRRRTGELFF.

This clone was recorded only once. V gene TRBV4-1 combines with J gene TRBJ2-1; 8 bases fit TRBD2. Germline values: CDR1 MGHRA, CDR2 YSYEKL. V lost 3 bases, J lost 9 bases, and 16 bases stayed unmatched. CDR3 size: 17 residues. CDR3 amino acids: CASSQGLNSGGAIEQFF. CDR3 DNA: TGCGCCAGCAGCCAGGGCCTAAACTCGGGGGGGGCCATTGAGCAGTTCTTC.

The table lists this clone with a few counts. The genes are TRBV5-4 and TRBJ1-1; tentative D call: TRBD1 (5 bases). The V end lost 1 base, the J end lost 1 base, and 5 bases lay between the germline ends. CDR3 length: 13 amino acids. Germline values: CDR1 SGHNT, CDR2 YYREEE (reference sequence). The CDR3 sequence is CASSLTGNTEAFF. The CDR3 DNA sequence: TGTGCCAGCAGCTTGACAGGGAACACTGAAGCTTTCTTT.

This clone came up a few times. CDR3 loop: CASSVAGTANTEAFF. CDR3 in DNA: TGTGCCAGCAGCGTCGCCGGGACGGCGAACACTGAAGCTTTCTTT. The V and J genes are TRBV9 and TRBJ1-1; a possible D gene is TRBD1 (5 bases). Trimming took 2 bases from V and 1 from J, leaving 12 bases between them. Looked up from germline, CDR1 is SGDLS and CDR2 is YYNGEE. The CDR3 sequence is 15 residues long.

Concerning this clone itself: Other DNA variants within this sample encode the same CDR3. The V call is TRBV19, the J call TRBJ2-3; D is unclear. The germline V gene has CDR1 LNHDA and CDR2 SQIVND (reference sequence). Trimming left V 4 bases short and J 2 bases short, with 1 base between. This CDR3 spans 11 amino acids. CDR3 nucleotides: TGTGCCAGTAGTACCACAGATACGCAGTATTTT. Protein product: CASSTTDTQYF.

J is TRBJ2-1 and V is TRBV7-2; D is perhaps TRBD2 (5 bases). The CDR3 is 15 residues long. Per the germline V gene, CDR1 is SGHTA and CDR2 is FQGNSA. V dropped 5 bases and J dropped 5 bases, with 16 bases sitting between them. CDR3 sequence (DNA): TGTGCCAGCAGCCCACAAAGCGGAGAAAACAATGAGCAGTTCTTC. The encoded protein is CASSPQSGENNEQFF.

The chain couples TRBV19 to TRBJ1-2; tentative D call: TRBD1 (5 bases). The ends were cut back, 4 bases at V and 3 bases at J, with 15 bases in the middle. Germline CDR1 LNHDA, CDR2 SQIVND (reference sequence). CDR3 length: 15 residues. The CDR3 loop is CASSRGTPGDYGYTF. The CDR3 nucleotides are TGTGCCAGTAGTAGGGGGACTCCGGGGGACTATGGCTACACCTTC. The variable domain in full, completed from reference TRBV19 and TRBJ1-2, reads DGGITQSPKYLFRKEGQNVTLSCEQNLNHDAMYWYRQDPGQGLRLIYYSQIVNDFQKGDIAEGYSVSREKKESFPLTVTSAQKNPTAFYLCASSRGTPGDYGYTFGSGTRLTVV.

This clone was observed a handful of times. The genes are TRBV5-4 and TRBJ2-3; D gene uncertain. The V gene lost 4 bases and the J gene lost 0 bases, with 15 bases spanning the gap. Germline V gene sequence: CDR1 SGHNT, CDR2 YYREEE (reference sequence). CDR3 size: 16 residues. The CDR3 spells CASSLKSLSSTDTQYF. The CDR3 DNA sequence: TGTGCCAGCAGCCTTAAGTCGTTGAGTAGCACAGATACGCAGTATTTT.

About this clone itself: The sample carries other DNA sequences with the same CDR3. This chain uses TRBV6-5 with TRBJ1-5; the D is unclear. The CDR3 is made up of 13 amino acids. CDR1 MNHEY and CDR2 SVGAGI come from the germline V gene. The V end lost 6 bases, the J end lost 3 bases, and 9 bases lay between the germline ends. The CDR3 DNA sequence: TGTGCCAGCAGCCCACGATCCAATCAGCCCCAGCATTTT. Protein sequence: CASSPRSNQPQHF.

The V and J genes are TRBV3-1 (or the pseudogene TRBV3-2) and TRBJ2-7, with a tentative D call TRBD1 (6 bases). V was cut by 4 bases and J by 6 bases, with 13 bases left in between. CDR3 size: 13 residues. Germline CDR1 LGHDT, CDR2 YNNKEL (reference sequence). CDR3 nucleotides: TGTGCCAGCAGCCGGACAGACAAAGGCGAGCAGTACTTC. It translates to CASSRTDKGEQYF.

The chain joins TRBV28 to TRBJ1-4, with 8 bases matching TRBD1. V lost 6 bases to trimming and J lost 10 bases; unmatched junction nucleotides: 7. This CDR3 has 13 residues. CDR1 and CDR2 (germline): MDHEN, SYDVKM. This chain's CDR3 is CASSSGQGGKLFF. The CDR3 DNA reads TGTGCCAGCAGCTCCGGACAGGGAGGAAAACTGTTTTTT.

The chain employs TRBV6-1 and TRBJ2-6; 7 bases agree with TRBD1. Germline V gene lookup returns CDR1 MNHNS and CDR2 SASEGT. Losses at the gene ends were 1 base for V and 0 bases for J; bases not matched to a gene: 3. The CDR3 runs 17 residues. The CDR3 is CASSEGDRHSGANVLTF. For the CDR3, the DNA is TGTGCCAGCAGTGAAGGGGACAGACACTCTGGGGCCAACGTCCTGACTTTC.

The V gene is TRBV7-3, the J gene TRBJ1-2, with TRBD1 as a possible D gene (5 bases). The V gene lost 5 bases and the J gene lost 2 bases, with 12 bases spanning the gap. This CDR3 has 14 amino acids. Germline V gives CDR1 SGHTA, CDR2 FQGTGA. The DNA of the CDR3 is TGTGCCAGCAGCCCAGCGAGACAGAACTATGGCTACACCTTC. Encoded protein: CASSPARQNYGYTF.

The chain uses TRBV6-1 and TRBJ1-6; 9 nucleotides align to TRBD1. Germline CDR1 reads MNHNS; CDR2 reads SASEGT. The CDR3 covers 14 residues. Trimming cost V 3 bases and J 7 bases; bases outside gene matches: 1. The CDR3 loop is CASSETGGNSPLHF. CDR3 DNA sequence: TGTGCCAGCAGTGAGACAGGGGGGAATTCACCCCTCCACTTT.

This chain links TRBV7-2 with TRBJ2-3; D perhaps matches TRBD2 (6 bases). The CDR3 consists of 17 residues. CDR1 is SGHTA and CDR2 is FQGNSA in the germline V gene. Trimming pared 1 base from V and 3 bases from J, leaving 17 bases between. The CDR3 DNA follows: TGTGCCAGCAGCTTAGGGGCTAGCCCAGGGAGGACAGATACGCAGTATTTT. Protein: CASSLGASPGRTDTQYF.

The CDR3 region is CASSSPGVRSTNEKLFF. The DNA for the CDR3 is TGTGCCAGCAGCTCCCCTGGGGTGAGATCAACTAATGAAAAACTGTTTTTT. The V and J genes are TRBV7-8 and TRBJ1-4, with unresolved D. The CDR3 is 17 amino acids. The germline CDR1 and CDR2 sequences are SGHVS and FQNEAQ. V was trimmed by 4 bases and J by 0 bases, leaving 15 bases between them.

The chain uses TRBV19 and TRBJ1-1; no clear D. Germline lookup yields CDR1 LNHDA and CDR2 SQIVND (reference sequence). The CDR3 extends over 13 amino acids. Trimming removed 6 bases at V and 5 bases at J, with 13 bases between. The CDR3 reads CASRFLDGTEAFF. The CDR3 DNA is TGTGCCAGTAGGTTCCTGGACGGTACTGAAGCTTTCTTT.

V usage is TRBV5-1 and J usage is TRBJ1-1, with D possibly being TRBD1 (6 bases). V gave up 3 bases and J gave up 6 bases, with 15 bases separating them. CDR3 length: 14 residues. Per germline, CDR1 SGHRS and CDR2 YFSETQ. CDR3: CASSSGTMKAEAFF. The CDR3 nucleotides are TGCGCCAGCAGCTCAGGGACAATGAAGGCTGAAGCTTTCTTT.

The CDR3 loop is CAIRRTGGNSPLHF. The CDR3 DNA reads as TGTGCCATCAGGAGGACAGGGGGCAATTCACCCCTCCACTTT. The chain has TRBV10-3 and TRBJ1-6; 11 nucleotides line up with TRBD1. The CDR3 contains 14 residues. Trimming at V came to 6 bases and at J to 7 bases, leaving 2 bases not matched to a gene. CDR1 and CDR2 from the germline V gene are ENHRY and SYGVKD.

This chain's CDR3 is CATEGQGKTEAFF. The CDR3 DNA sequence: TGTGCCACCGAGGGACAGGGTAAAACTGAAGCTTTCTTT. The chain has TRBV10-3 and TRBJ1-1; 9 nucleotides match TRBD1. V lost 10 bases to trimming and J lost 5 bases; unmatched junction nucleotides: 8. The CDR3 loop spans 13 amino acids. In germline, CDR1 is ENHRY, CDR2 SYGVKD.

V is TRBV5-6 and J is TRBJ2-7, with D unresolved. Germline V gene data show CDR1 as SGHDT and CDR2 as YYEEEE. V lost 0 bases, J lost 0 bases, and 7 bases lay in between. The CDR3 has 14 amino acids. The CDR3 DNA is TGTGCCAGCAGCTTGGGGCAGATCTCCTACGAGCAGTACTTC. Translated: CASSLGQISYEQYF.

The chain uses TRBV28 and TRBJ2-1; 11 bases map to TRBD1. CDR1 and CDR2 (germline): MDHEN, SYDVKM. V gave up 4 bases and J gave up 4 bases; unmatched junction bases: 21. The CDR3 sequence is 21 residues long. The CDR3: CASSSLPGTGGRHHRYNEQFF. CDR3 coding DNA: TGTGCCAGCAGTTCCCTCCCCGGGACAGGGGGGAGGCATCACCGGTACAATGAGCAGTTCTTC.

In its sample, this clone was seen a few times. This chain links TRBV5-5 with TRBJ1-2; TRBD1 matches 9 bases. Trimming at V came to 1 base and at J to 10 bases, leaving 11 bases not matched to a gene. CDR3 length equals 15 residues. Germline assignment: CDR1 SGHKS and CDR2 YYEKEE (reference sequence). CDR3 nucleotide sequence: TGTGCCAGCAGCTTGCATGGTTCCGGGACAGGGATCTACACCTTC. This encodes CASSLHGSGTGIYTF.

This chain connects TRBV2 to TRBJ1-2; tentative D call: TRBD1 (5 bases). Between the trimmed V and J ends, which lost 1 base and 4 bases, there was a span of 19 bases. The CDR3 extends over 17 amino acids. Germline CDR1 is SNHLY and CDR2 is FYNNEI. CDR3 sequence: CASSEGPRTGRGYGYTF. The CDR3 bases are TGTGCCAGCAGTGAAGGCCCCCGCACGGGGAGGGGCTATGGCTACACCTTC.

This clone was seen only a few times. The rearrangement uses TRBV6-2 or TRBV6-3 and TRBJ1-5, with 8 bases identical to TRBD1. Germline CDR1 reads MNHEY; CDR2 reads SVGEGT. This CDR3 has 16 amino acids. V was clipped by 7 bases and J by 3 bases; unmatched bases: 11. The CDR3 coding sequence is TGTGCCAGCACCCCCCGAGGGACAGGTGTCAATCAGCCCCAGCATTTT. Translation: CASTPRGTGVNQPQHF.

The rearrangement joins TRBV30 to TRBJ2-7, with 8 bases lining up with TRBD1. The germline gives CDR1 GTSNPN, CDR2 SVGIG (reference sequence). There are 15 residues in the CDR3. The J segment lost 2 bases and the V segment lost 7 bases, leaving 13 bases of the junction unmatched. In DNA, the CDR3 is TGTGCCTCTCGCACCCGGGACAGGCCACCCTACGAGCAGTACTTC. Encoded protein: CASRTRDRPPYEQYF.

The J gene is TRBJ2-4, the V gene TRBV27; TRBD1 agrees at 7 bases. This CDR3 contains 19 residues. V was clipped by 5 bases and J by 0 bases; unmatched bases: 16. Germline V gene lookup returns CDR1 MNHEY and CDR2 SMNVEV (reference sequence). CDR3 sequence (DNA): TGTGCCAGCAGTCGACAAGTGGACAGGCCGCTCGCAGCCAAAAACATTCAGTACTTC. It specifies CASSRQVDRPLAAKNIQYF.

This chain connects TRBV4-2 to TRBJ1-3; D gene unclear. The CDR3 has 12 amino acids. The V gene's germline CDR1 is LGHNA and CDR2 YNFKEQ. The germline V and J ends were trimmed by 6 bases and 2 bases, with 5 bases remaining between them. The CDR3 region has the DNA TGTGCCAGCAGGGATCCTGGAAACACCATATATTTT. It specifies CASRDPGNTIYF.